These 9 T cell receptor beta chains share one sample of origin, sequenced in a study of blood T cell repertoires in COVID-19. Sequenced by immunoSEQ multiplex PCR; TCRdb stores in-frame clones only, minus some. Altogether about 52,000 clones are present, roughly 87% being singletons, with the ten largest covering more than 15%. Sequencing input: peripheral blood. These receptors came from a human donor with active COVID-19. The donor label of this sample is uncertain.

The chain links TRBV10-3 to TRBJ2-7; TRBD1 aligns across 7 bases. V lost 0 bases to trimming and J lost 5 bases; unmatched junction nucleotides: 10. Germline values: CDR1 ENHRY, CDR2 SYGVKD. CDR3 length: 16 residues. The CDR3 sequence: CAISESTRGQRDEQYF. CDR3 nucleotide sequence: TGTGCCATCAGTGAGTCGACCCGGGGACAGCGAGACGAGCAGTACTTC.

The chain uses TRBV6-5 and TRBJ1-2; possible D gene TRBD1, 6 bases. Trimming pared 0 bases from V and 2 bases from J, leaving 13 bases between. The CDR3 is 16 amino acids. Germline CDR1 and CDR2: MNHEY and SVGAGI. The CDR3 region is CASSYSRQGKNYGYTF. CDR3 sequence (DNA): TGTGCCAGCAGTTACTCCAGGCAGGGGAAAAACTATGGCTACACCTTC.

V is TRBV5-4 and J is TRBJ1-2, with D unresolved. The CDR3 is made up of 15 amino acids. Per the germline V gene, CDR1 is SGHNT and CDR2 is YYREEE (reference sequence). Trimming removed 1 base from V and 0 bases from J, with 10 bases in between. CDR3 in amino acids: CASSLKQPPNYGYTF. The CDR3, as DNA: TGTGCCAGCAGCTTGAAACAGCCCCCTAACTATGGCTACACCTTC.

The chain combines TRBV29-1 with TRBJ2-1; 9 bases agree with TRBD2. Unmatched junction bases numbered 6, after V lost 2 bases and J lost 4 bases. Germline CDR1 is SQVTM and CDR2 is ANQGSEA. The CDR3 runs to 15 residues. The DNA for the CDR3 is TGCAGCGTTGAAACGGTAGCGGGGGCTTACAATGAGCAGTTCTTC. The encoded protein is CSVETVAGAYNEQFF.

The V and J genes are TRBV10-3 and TRBJ2-2; D is perhaps TRBD2 (7 bases). V was pared by 10 bases and J by 3 bases, with 15 bases between. Germline V gene data show CDR1 as ENHRY and CDR2 as SYGVKD. The CDR3 is 14 residues long. The CDR3 is CATRAGHDTGELFF. In nucleotides, the CDR3 is TGTGCCACCAGAGCGGGACACGACACCGGGGAGCTGTTTTTT.

V and J are TRBV5-1 and TRBJ1-3; the D gene is possibly TRBD1 (6 bases). Germline CDR1 reads SGHRS; CDR2 reads YFSETQ. V was trimmed by 1 base and J by 5 bases, leaving 10 bases between them. This CDR3 region has 14 residues. The DNA of the CDR3 is TGCGCCAGCAGCTTGCCGGACAGTCGAAACACCATATATTTT. This encodes CASSLPDSRNTIYF.

This sequence joins TRBV5-1 and TRBJ2-1, with D perhaps matching TRBD2 (5 bases). CDR3 length equals 17 residues. The germline V gene encodes CDR1 SGHRS and CDR2 YFSETQ. The V gene lost 0 bases and the J gene lost 0 bases, with 13 bases spanning the gap. CDR3 nucleotides: TGCGCCAGCAGCTTGGGGGGTAGCGAGAGCTCCTACAATGAGCAGTTCTTC. It codes for CASSLGGSESSYNEQFF. Drawing the rest from reference TRBV5-1 and TRBJ2-1, the complete variable domain is KAGVTQTPRYLIKTRGQQVTLSCSPISGHRSVSWYQQTPGQGLQFLFEYFSETQRNKGNFPGRFSGRQFSNSRSEMNVSTLELGDSALYLCASSLGGSESSYNEQFFGPGTRLTVL.

The chain has TRBV7-3 and TRBJ1-2; the D is unclear. The length of the CDR3 is 19 residues. The germline CDR1 and CDR2 sequences are SGHTA and FQGTGA. V gave up 0 bases and J gave up 1 base, with 21 bases separating them. In DNA, the CDR3 is TGTGCCAGCAGCTTAACGGGCGGGGATTCTCCGACCAATAACTATGGCTACACCTTC. Translation: CASSLTGGDSPTNNYGYTF. Supplemented by reference TRBV7-3 and TRBJ1-2, the full variable domain reads GAGVSQTPSNKVTEKGKYVELRCDPISGHTALYWYRQSLGQGPEFLIYFQGTGAADDSGLPNDRFFAVRPEGSVSTLKIQRTERGDSAVYLCASSLTGGDSPTNNYGYTFGSGTRLTVV.

The chain couples TRBV7-3 to TRBJ2-3; D remains ambiguous. V was shortened by 6 bases and J by 2 bases, with 12 bases between the two germline ends. In germline, CDR1 is SGHTA, CDR2 FQGTGA. This CDR3 region has 14 residues. DNA of the CDR3: TGTGCCAGCAGTCCCGTTGTTTCCACAGATACGCAGTATTTT. Translating it yields CASSPVVSTDTQYF.